The 21 T cell receptor beta chains in this list originate from one sample, sequenced in a study of blood T cell repertoires in COVID-19 (TCRdb year 2020). Library prep was done by the immunoSEQ multiplex PCR assay. TCRdb mirrors the immuneACCESS table, restricted to in-frame sequences. Some clones are absent from its copies; in checked studies, under half trace to an unresolved V gene, and the reason for the others is unknown. The sample has some 66,000 clones on record, 86% of them singletons. The leading ten clones occupy 6.9% of the sample. Sequencing was carried out using peripheral blood. Receptor source: a middle-aged man with active COVID-19.

This clone was observed a few times. The chain combines TRBV30 with TRBJ1-6; 10 bases match TRBD1. CDR1 GTSNPN and CDR2 SVGIG come from the germline V gene (reference sequence). The CDR3 consists of 15 residues. Losses at the gene ends were 0 bases for V and 7 bases for J; bases not matched to a gene: 3. The CDR3 spells CAWSVRTGGNSPLHF. The CDR3 nucleotides are TGTGCCTGGAGTGTACGGACAGGGGGGAATTCACCCCTCCACTTT. Combining the CDR3 with reference TRBV30 and TRBJ1-6 gives the whole variable domain SQTIHQWPATLVQPVGSPLSLECTVEGTSNPNLYWYRQAAGRGLQLLFYSVGIGQISSEVPQNLSASRPQDRQFILSSKKLLLSDSGFYLCAWSVRTGGNSPLHFGNGTRLTVT.

The V call is TRBV7-2, the J call TRBJ1-5; weak D call: TRBD1 (6 bases). Germline V gene lookup returns CDR1 SGHTA and CDR2 FQGNSA. The CDR3 has 16 amino acids. V gave up 0 bases and J gave up 3 bases, with 12 bases separating them. CDR3 bases: TGTGCCAGCAGCTTAGCGGCGCCAGGGGTCAATCAGCCCCAGCATTTT. Protein product: CASSLAAPGVNQPQHF.

The chain has TRBV11-2 and TRBJ2-2; 9 bases are shared with TRBD2. J lost 6 bases, V lost 3 bases, and 2 bases had no gene match. The CDR3 extends over 14 amino acids. The germline V gene encodes CDR1 SGHAT and CDR2 FQNNGV. The CDR3 region is CASSFSGGPGELFF. CDR3 in DNA: TGTGCCAGCAGCTTCAGCGGGGGGCCCGGGGAGCTGTTTTTT. The full variable domain, rest sourced from reference TRBV11-2 and TRBJ2-2, is EAGVAQSPRYKIIEKRQSVAFWCNPISGHATLYWYQQILGQGPKLLIQFQNNGVVDDSQLPKDRFSAERLKGVDSTLKIQPAKLEDSAVYLCASSFSGGPGELFFGEGSRLTVL.

V and J are TRBV6-5 and TRBJ1-2; TRBD1 matches 10 bases. CDR3 size: 15 residues. The ends lost 6 bases at V and 5 bases at J; junction bases unmatched: 9. Germline lookup yields CDR1 MNHEY and CDR2 SVGAGI. CDR3 DNA: TGTGCCAGCAGGCAAGGGTGGGACAGGGGATATGGCTACACCTTC. Protein product: CASRQGWDRGYGYTF.

The V and J genes are TRBV21-1 and TRBJ2-1; the table gives TRBD2 as D, unverified against the DNA. TRBV21-1 is termed a pseudogene. This CDR3 has 17 amino acids. The CDR3, as DNA: TGTGCCAGCAGCAAAGTTCCTTGGCTAGTTCGGTGGAATGAGCAGTTCTTC. This translates into CASSKVPWLVRWNEQFF.

This clone was counted only a few times. The chain recombines TRBV27 with TRBJ1-3; 9 bases match TRBD1. There are 16 residues in the CDR3. V shed 4 bases, J shed 4 bases, and the junction held 8 bases outside the gene matches. From germline, CDR1 is MNHEY and CDR2 SMNVEV (reference sequence). The CDR3 DNA reads as TGTGCCAGCAGTTCCCACAGGGGGCGCACGGGAAACACCATATATTTT. Translated: CASSSHRGRTGNTIYF.

CDR3 in amino acids: CAWSVDRGRTEAFF. In DNA form, the CDR3 reads TGTGCCTGGAGTGTAGACAGGGGAAGAACTGAAGCTTTCTTT. The chain employs TRBV30 and TRBJ1-1, with 8 bases fitting TRBD1. This CDR3 region has 14 residues. Germline assignment: CDR1 GTSNPN and CDR2 SVGIG (reference sequence). The ends lost 0 bases at V and 5 bases at J; junction bases unmatched: 5.

CDR3 nucleotides: TGTGCCAGCAGCTTGGCGGGACAGGTGAACACTGAAGCTTTCTTT. It yields the protein CASSLAGQVNTEAFF. The rearrangement joins TRBV7-9 to TRBJ1-1, with 8 bases matching TRBD1. The V segment lost 3 bases and the J segment 0 bases; nucleotides outside the gene matches: 3. The CDR3 contains 15 residues. CDR1 and CDR2 from the germline V gene are SEHNR and FQNEAQ (reference sequence).

J is TRBJ2-5 and V is TRBV12-3 or TRBV12-4; 9 bases match TRBD2. The CDR3 has 13 amino acids. V lost 8 bases, J lost 3 bases, and 4 bases stayed unmatched. The CDR3 here is CASRTSVKETQYF. The CDR3 bases are TGTGCCAGCCGGACTAGCGTAAAAGAGACCCAGTACTTC.

The chain joins TRBV14 to TRBJ2-7, with D perhaps TRBD2 (5 bases). The V end was cut by 0 bases, the J end by 12 bases, with 24 bases between. Germline-derived CDR1 and CDR2 are SGHDN and FVKESK. CDR3 size: 16 residues. DNA for the CDR3: TGTGCCAGCAGCCAAGATCGACGGGGTGGCCTCCCAAAGCGGTACTTC. It encodes CASSQDRRGGLPKRYF.

The rearrangement links TRBV6-5 to TRBJ2-2; TRBD2 matches at 12 bases. The V and J ends lost 9 bases and 4 bases, in that order; junction bases with no gene match: 6. Per germline, CDR1 MNHEY and CDR2 SVGAGI. The CDR3 consists of 15 residues. For the CDR3, the DNA is TGTGCCAGTGACCAGACTAGCGGGGGCACCGGGGAGCTGTTTTTT. Amino acids: CASDQTSGGTGELFF.

The chain joins TRBV5-1 to TRBJ2-7; 8 bases line up with TRBD2. This CDR3 has 15 residues. From germline, CDR1 is SGHRS and CDR2 YFSETQ. V shed 4 bases and J 1 base; nucleotides not matched to a gene: 7. CDR3 coding DNA: TGCGCCAGCAGCGGGGGGGCTAGCGGGTCCTACGAGCAGTACTTC. Protein: CASSGGASGSYEQYF. Full variable domain (rest looked up from reference TRBV5-1 and TRBJ2-7): KAGVTQTPRYLIKTRGQQVTLSCSPISGHRSVSWYQQTPGQGLQFLFEYFSETQRNKGNFPGRFSGRQFSNSRSEMNVSTLELGDSALYLCASSGGASGSYEQYFGPGTRLTVT.

This clone was seen more than once but under ten times. The CDR3 coding sequence is TGTGCCAGCAGCTTAGACCCGACAGGGACCACTGAAGCTTTCTTT. The encoded protein is CASSLDPTGTTEAFF. The genes are TRBV7-2 and TRBJ1-1, with 7 bases fitting TRBD1. This CDR3 spans 15 amino acids. Germline-derived CDR1 and CDR2 are SGHTA and FQGNSA. V shed 1 base and J 4 bases; nucleotides not matched to a gene: 6. Supplemented by reference TRBV7-2 and TRBJ1-1, the full variable domain reads GAGVSQSPSNKVTEKGKDVELRCDPISGHTALYWYRQSLGQGLEFLIYFQGNSAPDKSGLPSDRFSAERTGGSVSTLTIQRTQQEDSAVYLCASSLDPTGTTEAFFGQGTRLTVV.

The gene calls are TRBV5-1 and TRBJ2-2; 8 bases align to TRBD1. The V gene end was trimmed by 1 base and the J gene end by 6 bases; junction bases not matched to a gene: 2. CDR1 is SGHRS, CDR2 YFSETQ, per germline. The CDR3 covers 14 residues. CDR3 in DNA: TGCGCCAGCAGCTTGCAGGGGGCTTCCGGGGAGCTGTTTTTT. Residues: CASSLQGASGELFF.

This clone is a singleton in its sample. The chain has TRBV9 and TRBJ2-5; TRBD2 matches 8 bases. CDR1 SGDLS and CDR2 YYNGEE come from the germline V gene. The CDR3 has 15 residues. With 0 bases clipped from V and 2 bases from J, the junction kept 3 bases outside the gene matches. CDR3 residues: CASSVGAGVQETQYF. The CDR3 nucleotides are TGTGCCAGCAGCGTAGGAGCGGGGGTACAAGAGACCCAGTACTTC. The complete variable domain, with remaining parts taken from reference TRBV9 and TRBJ2-5, reads DSGVTQTPKHLITATGQRVTLRCSPRSGDLSVYWYQQSLDQGLQFLIQYYNGEERAKGNILERFSAQQFPDLHSELNLSSLELGDSALYFCASSVGAGVQETQYFGPGTRLLVL.

This clone appeared once. The chain links TRBV9 to TRBJ2-7; TRBD2 aligns across 10 bases. This CDR3 spans 19 amino acids. With 5 bases clipped from V and 7 bases from J, the junction kept 24 bases outside the gene matches. Germline-derived CDR1 and CDR2 are SGDLS and YYNGEE. This chain's CDR3 is CASRLSGRARRHGNGEQYV. DNA of the CDR3: TGTGCCAGCAGATTAAGCGGGAGGGCAAGACGACACGGAAATGGTGAGCAGTACGTC.

This clone was observed a few times. The genes are TRBV5-1 and TRBJ1-4, with D maybe TRBD1 (5 bases). CDR3 length equals 15 residues. Germline loops: CDR1 SGHRS, CDR2 YFSETQ. With 0 bases removed from V and 7 bases from J, the gap between germline ends came to 13 bases. Here the CDR3 reads CASSLGTGGVEKLFF. CDR3 bases: TGCGCCAGCAGCTTGGGTACAGGCGGGGTTGAAAAACTGTTTTTT.

The rearrangement links TRBV5-4 to TRBJ1-1; D uncertain. Looked up from germline, CDR1 is SGHNT and CDR2 is YYREEE (reference sequence). The CDR3 extends over 14 amino acids. With 2 bases removed from V and 0 bases from J, the gap between germline ends came to 8 bases. CDR3 sequence: CASSLRDLNTEAFF. As DNA, the CDR3 is TGTGCCAGCAGCTTACGAGACTTGAACACTGAAGCTTTCTTT.

The rearrangement joins TRBV11-3 to TRBJ2-3; 10 bases are a match to TRBD1. The germline gives CDR1 SGHNT, CDR2 YENEEA. Unmatched junction bases numbered 7, after V lost 5 bases and J lost 2 bases. The CDR3 has 16 residues. This CDR3 is CASSLGQGGYTDTQYF. DNA of the CDR3: TGTGCCAGCAGCCTTGGACAGGGGGGATACACAGATACGCAGTATTTT.

V is TRBV13 and J is TRBJ1-2, with D possibly matching TRBD1 (6 bases). The V end was cut by 2 bases, the J end by 5 bases, with 21 bases between. Per the germline V gene, CDR1 is PRHDT and CDR2 is FYEKMQ (reference sequence). This CDR3 comprises 17 residues. The CDR3 here is CASSLYGQLPRGYGYTF. The CDR3 bases are TGTGCCAGCAGCTTATATGGACAGCTGCCACGAGGGTATGGCTACACCTTC.

The chain recombines TRBV14 with TRBJ1-4; 7 bases align to TRBD1. Germline V gene lookup returns CDR1 SGHDN and CDR2 FVKESK. V lost 4 bases and J lost 8; bases outside the gene matches: 7. This CDR3 has 14 residues. The CDR3 DNA reads TGTGCCAGCAGCCGAAGACAGGGTGGCGAAAAACTGTTTTTT. Protein product: CASSRRQGGEKLFF.